The 31 T cell receptor beta chains given below trace back to one sample, sequenced in a study of cytomegalovirus exposure and HLA in healthy donors. PCR was performed using 60 Vbeta and 13 Jbeta primers. The repertoire was sequenced with immunoSEQ multiplex PCR; TCRdb's copy has only in-frame clones and lacks some. The profile shows about 59,000 clones, about four fifths of them singletons. Material: PBMCs. The receptor set was obtained from a woman in her forties in good health and CMV-seronegative.

The V and J genes are TRBV5-1 and TRBJ2-2; TRBD2 matches 13 bases. This CDR3 is 16 amino acids long. V lost 4 bases, J lost 4 bases, and 4 bases stayed unmatched. Germline assignment: CDR1 SGHRS and CDR2 YFSETQ. The CDR3 region has the DNA TGCGCCAGCAGCGCGGGACTAGCGGGATTCACCGGGGAGCTGTTTTTT. Its protein is CASSAGLAGFTGELFF. Combining the CDR3 with reference TRBV5-1 and TRBJ2-2 gives the whole variable domain KAGVTQTPRYLIKTRGQQVTLSCSPISGHRSVSWYQQTPGQGLQFLFEYFSETQRNKGNFPGRFSGRQFSNSRSEMNVSTLELGDSALYLCASSAGLAGFTGELFFGEGSRLTVL.

This chain links TRBV4-1 with TRBJ2-2, with 10 bases that match TRBD2. J lost 5 bases, V lost 0 bases, and 9 bases had no gene match. The germline V gene has CDR1 MGHRA and CDR2 YSYEKL. The CDR3 length is 18 residues. CDR3 in DNA: TGCGCCAGCAGCCAAGATATCGAGGCTAGCGGGAGAACCGGGGAGCTGTTTTTT. It encodes CASSQDIEASGRTGELFF.

J is TRBJ2-7 and V is TRBV6-1; D gene ambiguous. Germline V gives CDR1 MNHNS, CDR2 SASEGT. This CDR3 comprises 14 residues. V was clipped by 3 bases and J by 6 bases, with 15 bases between them. CDR3 coding DNA: TGTGCCAGCAGTGACTCCTCTCAGTGTTGCGAGCAGTACTTC. Residues: CASSDSSQCCEQYF.

The V and J genes are TRBV5-1 and TRBJ1-1; D not certain. The CDR3 runs 12 residues. From germline, CDR1 is SGHRS and CDR2 YFSETQ. V shed 5 bases and J shed 6 bases, with 11 bases lying between them. The CDR3 bases are TGCGCCAGCAGATCGGGCGGGGCTGAAGCTTTCTTT. Translation: CASRSGGAEAFF. The full variable domain, completed using reference TRBV5-1 and TRBJ1-1, is KAGVTQTPRYLIKTRGQQVTLSCSPISGHRSVSWYQQTPGQGLQFLFEYFSETQRNKGNFPGRFSGRQFSNSRSEMNVSTLELGDSALYLCASRSGGAEAFFGQGTRLTVV.

The chain combines TRBV6-1 with TRBJ2-2, with TRBD2 matching 12 bases. Germline CDR1 reads MNHNS; CDR2 reads SASEGT. J gave up 6 bases and V 6 bases, and 5 bases lay outside the gene matches. This CDR3 has 15 amino acids. Here the CDR3 DNA reads TGTGCCAGCAGGGTGACTAGCGGGAGAGCCGGGGAGCTGTTTTTT. It codes for CASRVTSGRAGELFF.

The chain is built from TRBV4-2 and TRBJ2-1, with 8 bases lining up with TRBD2. The J segment lost 4 bases and the V segment lost 1 base, leaving 6 bases of the junction unmatched. The CDR3 has 16 residues. Germline V gene lookup returns CDR1 LGHNA and CDR2 YNFKEQ. The CDR3 DNA reads as TGTGCCAGCAGCCAAGGTTCCAGCGGGAGTTACAATGAGCAGTTCTTC. This sequence encodes CASSQGSSGSYNEQFF.

This clone was detected only once. The chain couples TRBV7-3 to TRBJ2-3; a weak D match, TRBD2 (5 bases). The germline V and J ends were trimmed by 2 bases and 6 bases, with 12 bases remaining between them. CDR3 length equals 14 residues. Germline CDR1 reads SGHTA; CDR2 reads FQGTGA. As DNA, the CDR3 is TGTGCCAGCAGCTTAGGAGGTTTCGCGGATACGCAGTATTTT. Protein sequence: CASSLGGFADTQYF.

This clone was recorded once. The chain combines TRBV19 with TRBJ2-3; 9 positions match TRBD2. CDR3 size: 17 residues. V gave up 3 bases and J gave up 6 bases; unmatched junction bases: 13. The germline V gene encodes CDR1 LNHDA and CDR2 SQIVND (reference sequence). The CDR3 spells CASSIRLLAGVSDTQYF. As DNA, the CDR3 is TGTGCCAGTAGTATTCGTCTGTTAGCGGGAGTGTCGGATACGCAGTATTTT.

CDR3: CASSPRSRLTSTDTQYF. In DNA form, the CDR3 reads TGTGCCAGCAGCCCCCGTTCACGACTCACTAGCACAGATACGCAGTATTTT. The chain joins TRBV9 to TRBJ2-3; D is unresolved. This CDR3 contains 17 residues. Germline values: CDR1 SGDLS, CDR2 YYNGEE. The V gene lost 4 bases and the J gene lost 0 bases, with 18 bases spanning the gap.

The rearrangement links TRBV7-6 to TRBJ2-3, with 11 bases that match TRBD2. The V gene's germline CDR1 is SGHVS and CDR2 FNYEAQ. Trimming at V came to 5 bases and at J to 0 bases, leaving 10 bases not matched to a gene. CDR3 size: 18 residues. Here the CDR3 reads CASSVLASGRLSTDTQYF. As DNA, the CDR3 is TGTGCCAGCAGCGTACTTGCTAGCGGGAGGCTCAGCACAGATACGCAGTATTTT.

V usage is TRBV9 and J usage is TRBJ2-7; D not resolved. Trimming pared 0 bases from V and 0 bases from J, leaving 7 bases between. CDR3 length: 14 amino acids. Germline values: CDR1 SGDLS, CDR2 YYNGEE. The CDR3 DNA reads TGTGCCAGCAGCGTAGGAGCGAACTCCTACGAGCAGTACTTC. This encodes CASSVGANSYEQYF.

The chain uses TRBV15 and TRBJ2-1, with D possibly TRBD2 on 5 matching bases. The CDR3 is 14 residues long. Germline loops: CDR1 LNHNV, CDR2 YYDKDF (reference sequence). With 5 bases removed from V and 2 bases from J, the gap between germline ends came to 10 bases. The CDR3 is CATSPRVPYNEQFF. As DNA, the CDR3 is TGTGCCACCAGCCCGAGGGTCCCCTACAATGAGCAGTTCTTC.

J is TRBJ2-2 and V is TRBV7-9; TRBD2 matches at 15 bases. The CDR3 consists of 17 residues. Germline lookup yields CDR1 SEHNR and CDR2 FQNEAQ (reference sequence). V was pared by 2 bases and J by 6 bases, with 4 bases of the junction left unmatched. CDR3 nucleotide sequence: TGTGCCAGCAGCTTACCCGGGACTAGCGGGAGGCCCGGGGAGCTGTTTTTT. Translating it yields CASSLPGTSGRPGELFF.

About this clone: One end of the junction does not line up with germline, which may come from a read error. The chain combines TRBV27 with TRBJ2-5; D gene uncertain. Germline CDR1 is MNHEY and CDR2 is SMNVEV (reference sequence). The CDR3 is made up of 14 amino acids. Here the CDR3 DNA reads TGTGCCAGCAGTAGAAAGACTGCCCAAGGGACCCAGTACTTC. Protein product: CASSRKTAQGTQYF.

The sample holds one count of this clone. This chain connects TRBV4-2 to TRBJ2-7; D is possibly TRBD2 (5 bases). The ends were cut back, 0 bases at V and 1 base at J, with 13 bases in the middle. The V gene's germline CDR1 is LGHNA and CDR2 YNFKEQ. The CDR3 loop spans 16 amino acids. CDR3 bases: TGTGCCAGCAGCCAAGAGGGTACGGGAAGTTCCTACGAGCAGTACTTC. Protein sequence: CASSQEGTGSSYEQYF.

This chain connects TRBV15 to TRBJ2-1; D is possibly TRBD1 (6 bases). CDR1 LNHNV and CDR2 YYDKDF come from the germline V gene (reference sequence). This CDR3 spans 15 amino acids. Trimming cost V 4 bases and J 3 bases, with 13 bases left between them. CDR3 nucleotide sequence: TGTGCCACCAGCACGGGGACACAGATCTACAATGAGCAGTTCTTC. Protein sequence: CATSTGTQIYNEQFF.

The chain carries TRBV9 and TRBJ2-5, with D possibly being TRBD1 (6 bases). There are 15 residues in the CDR3. The V gene lost 3 bases and the J gene lost 4 bases, with 16 bases spanning the gap. In germline, CDR1 is SGDLS, CDR2 YYNGEE. The CDR3 sequence is CASSAAPGAGETQYF. CDR3 sequence (DNA): TGTGCCAGCAGCGCCGCTCCAGGGGCCGGAGAGACCCAGTACTTC.

The CDR3 coding sequence is TGCGCCAGCAGCTTGACAGGGTCTTTTGGCGAGCAGTACTTC. Protein: CASSLTGSFGEQYF. The chain uses TRBV5-1 and TRBJ2-7; tentatively, D is TRBD1 (6 bases). The V and J ends lost 1 base and 6 bases respectively, with 14 bases between them. This CDR3 contains 14 residues. Germline V lookup: CDR1 SGHRS, CDR2 YFSETQ.

The rearrangement joins TRBV6-5 to TRBJ1-1, with TRBD1 identical over 9 bases. Germline CDR1 is MNHEY and CDR2 is SVGAGI. CDR3 length: 14 amino acids. V lost 5 bases, J lost 3 bases, and 4 bases stayed unmatched. The CDR3 loop reads CASSTGQGDTEAFF. The CDR3 nucleotides read TGTGCCAGCAGTACGGGACAGGGAGACACTGAAGCTTTCTTT.

This chain uses TRBV28 with TRBJ2-5, with D uncertain. Deletions cut 5 bases from V and 7 bases from J, with 11 bases between. Germline V CDR1 and CDR2: MDHEN, SYDVKM. The CDR3 covers 12 residues. CDR3 amino acids: CASSRERGTQYF. CDR3 coding DNA: TGTGCCAGCAGTCGCGAACGAGGGACCCAGTACTTC.

The chain is built from TRBV28 and TRBJ1-2; TRBD1 matches at 11 bases. Looked up from germline, CDR1 is MDHEN and CDR2 is SYDVKM. The V gene end was trimmed by 5 bases and the J gene end by 2 bases; junction bases not matched to a gene: 4. The CDR3 is 15 residues long. The CDR3 here is CASSLRTGGNYGYTF. Here the CDR3 DNA reads TGTGCCAGCAGTCTGCGGACAGGGGGCAACTATGGCTACACCTTC.

V is TRBV4-1 and J is TRBJ2-7; possibly TRBD2 for D (6 bases). The V end lost 2 bases, the J end lost 0 bases, and 17 bases lay between the germline ends. The CDR3 runs to 17 residues. CDR1 MGHRA and CDR2 YSYEKL come from the germline V gene. CDR3 nucleotides: TGCGCCAGCAGCCAAAAACTTACGGAGCGGGCCTCCTACGAGCAGTACTTC. Protein product: CASSQKLTERASYEQYF.

The chain has TRBV11-3 and TRBJ2-1; 7 bases match TRBD1. This CDR3 is built from 15 residues. CDR1 and CDR2 (germline): SGHNT, YENEEA. V was pared by 6 bases and J by 5 bases, with 10 bases of the junction left unmatched. The CDR3 DNA reads as TGTGCCAGCAGTATAAGGGGGACAGTAAACAATGAGCAGTTCTTC. Protein product: CASSIRGTVNNEQFF.

The chain combines TRBV4-3 with TRBJ2-1; possibly TRBD2 for D (6 bases). This CDR3 comprises 16 residues. V was cut by 0 bases and J by 0 bases, with 9 bases left in between. The germline V gene encodes CDR1 LGHNA and CDR2 YSLEER. The CDR3 bases are TGCGCCAGCAGCCAAGAAACTAGCTTCTCCTACAATGAGCAGTTCTTC. This gives the protein CASSQETSFSYNEQFF.

The chain is built from TRBV6-5 and TRBJ2-7; D is uncertain. The CDR3 loop spans 16 amino acids. Germline V lookup: CDR1 MNHEY, CDR2 SVGAGI. The ends were cut back, 0 bases at V and 0 bases at J, with 12 bases in the middle. The CDR3 region is CASSYSLGHISYEQYF. DNA of the CDR3: TGTGCCAGCAGTTACTCCCTTGGGCATATCTCCTACGAGCAGTACTTC.

This chain joins TRBV5-1 and TRBJ1-4; possible D gene TRBD1, 6 bases. The germline V gene has CDR1 SGHRS and CDR2 YFSETQ. V lost 1 base to trimming and J lost 3 bases, with 10 bases between them. CDR3 size: 15 residues. For the CDR3, the DNA is TGCGCCAGCAGCTTGATGGGACACTCTAATGAAAAACTGTTTTTT. It specifies CASSLMGHSNEKLFF.

V usage is TRBV19 and J usage is TRBJ1-2; 8 bases are shared with TRBD1. This CDR3 is 16 amino acids long. J lost 5 bases, V lost 0 bases, and 8 bases had no gene match. Germline values: CDR1 LNHDA, CDR2 SQIVND (reference sequence). CDR3 in DNA: TGTGCCAGTAGTATAGACCCATCGGACAGGGCGTATGGCTACACCTTC. It specifies CASSIDPSDRAYGYTF.

This clone was observed once. J is TRBJ1-2 and V is TRBV27, with 7 bases matching TRBD1. Germline V gives CDR1 MNHEY, CDR2 SMNVEV (reference sequence). V was pared by 5 bases and J by 6 bases, with 9 bases of the junction left unmatched. This CDR3 has 14 residues. The CDR3 reads CASSTSYRGDGYTF. The DNA for the CDR3 is TGTGCCAGCAGTACCTCCTACAGGGGAGATGGCTACACCTTC.

The gene calls are TRBV4-1 and TRBJ1-5; D ambiguous. Germline loops: CDR1 MGHRA, CDR2 YSYEKL. This CDR3 region has 15 residues. V was shortened by 0 bases and J by 6 bases, with 12 bases between the two germline ends. The CDR3 region has the DNA TGCGCCAGCAGCCAAGATTGGGAGGGAGGTCAGCCCCAGCATTTT. Residues: CASSQDWEGGQPQHF.

The rearrangement joins TRBV5-6 to TRBJ1-4; 7 bases map to TRBD1. This CDR3 is 14 amino acids long. V shed 2 bases and J 6 bases; nucleotides not matched to a gene: 4. The germline V gene has CDR1 SGHDT and CDR2 YYEEEE. The DNA of the CDR3 is TGTGCCAGCAGCTTTACAGGGGCAGATGAAAAACTGTTTTTT. It codes for CASSFTGADEKLFF.

The chain uses TRBV10-1 and TRBJ2-2; tentative D call: TRBD1 (5 bases). CDR3 length equals 13 residues. Per the germline V gene, CDR1 is WNHNN and CDR2 is SYGVQD (reference sequence). V lost 3 bases and J 4 bases, leaving 6 bases between the germline ends. The CDR3 DNA follows: TGCGCCAGCAGTGACAGGGCCACCGGGGAGCTGTTTTTT. Its protein product is CASSDRATGELFF.